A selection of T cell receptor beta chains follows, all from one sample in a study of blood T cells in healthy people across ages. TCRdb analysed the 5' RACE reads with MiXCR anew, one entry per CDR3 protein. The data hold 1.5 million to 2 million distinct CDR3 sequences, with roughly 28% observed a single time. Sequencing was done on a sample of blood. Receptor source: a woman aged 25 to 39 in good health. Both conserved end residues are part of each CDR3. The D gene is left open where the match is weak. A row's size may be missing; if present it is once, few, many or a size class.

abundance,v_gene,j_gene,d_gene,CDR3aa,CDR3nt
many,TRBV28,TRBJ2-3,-,CASTATDTQYF,TGTGCCAGCACGGCTACAGATACGCAGTATTTT
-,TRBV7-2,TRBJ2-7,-,CASSLDVRGEQYF,TGTGCCAGCAGCTTAGATGTCCGGGGAGAGCAGTACTTC
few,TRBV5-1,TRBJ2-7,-,CASSPRGNSYEQYF,TGCGCCAGCAGCCCCCGGGGTAACTCCTACGAGCAGTACTTC
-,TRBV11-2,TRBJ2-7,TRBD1,CASSLRATGPYEQYF,TGTGCCAGCAGCTTACGTGCGACAGGGCCTTACGAGCAGTACTTC
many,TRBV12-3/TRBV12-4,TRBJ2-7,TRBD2,CASSLWTSGYEQYF,TGTGCCAGCAGTTTATGGACTAGCGGTTACGAGCAGTACTTC
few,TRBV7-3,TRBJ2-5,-,CASSFPGAAQYF,TGTGCCAGCAGCTTCCCAGGAGCGGCCCAGTACTTC
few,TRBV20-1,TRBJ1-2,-,CSARDRRSTGLFYGYTF,TGCAGTGCTAGAGACAGGCGGTCGACAGGTCTCTTCTATGGCTACACCTTC
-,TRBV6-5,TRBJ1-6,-,CASSYGIGAGGSPLHF,TGTGCCAGCAGTTACGGGATTGGGGCCGGGGGTTCACCCCTCCACTTT
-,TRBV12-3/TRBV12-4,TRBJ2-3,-,CASSVDPDRRTQYF,TGTGCCAGCAGTGTGGACCCGGACAGAAGAACGCAGTATTTT
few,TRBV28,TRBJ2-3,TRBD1,CASSRLTGGVDTQYF,TGTGCCAGCAGCCGATTGACAGGGGGCGTCGATACGCAGTATTTT
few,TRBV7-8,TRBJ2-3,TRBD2,CASSYYSGGGRGFNTQYF,TGTGCCAGCAGCTACTATAGCGGTGGCGGGAGGGGTTTTAATACGCAGTATTTT
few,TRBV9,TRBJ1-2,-,CASSNWDTLANYGYTF,TGTGCCAGCAGCAACTGGGACACCCTTGCTAACTATGGCTACACCTTC
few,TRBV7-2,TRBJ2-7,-,CASSPILAGNSGQYF,TGTGCCAGCAGCCCCATTTTGGCGGGAAACAGCGGGCAGTACTTC
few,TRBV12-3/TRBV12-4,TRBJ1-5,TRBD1,CASRQTGGFNQPQHF,TGTGCCAGCAGGCAGACAGGGGGCTTTAATCAGCCCCAGCATTTT
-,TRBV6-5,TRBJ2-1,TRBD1,CASSRQGYNGQFF,TGTGCCAGCAGTAGACAGGGCTACAATGGGCAGTTCTTC
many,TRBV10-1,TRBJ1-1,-,CASSEGGNTEAFF,TGCGCCAGCAGTGAGGGAGGGAACACTGAAGCTTTCTTT
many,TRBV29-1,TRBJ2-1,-,CSVVGVLADEQFF,TGCAGCGTTGTGGGAGTGCTAGCCGATGAGCAGTTCTTC
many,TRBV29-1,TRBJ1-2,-,CSGGDADGYTF,TGCAGCGGTGGGGACGCTGATGGCTACACCTTC
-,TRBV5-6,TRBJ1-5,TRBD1,CASSWGQAGSQPQHF,TGTGCCAGCAGCTGGGGACAGGCGGGGTCACAGCCCCAGCATTTT
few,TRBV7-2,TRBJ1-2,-,CASSPQRPGNYGYTF,TGTGCCAGCAGCCCTCAAAGACCGGGGAACTATGGCTACACCTTC
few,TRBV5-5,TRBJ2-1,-,CASSPWTAGNEQFF,TGTGCCAGCAGCCCTTGGACGGCGGGGAATGAGCAGTTCTTC
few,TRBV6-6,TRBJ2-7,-,CASSSQGQGTEQYF,TGTGCCAGCAGTTCCCAGGGTCAGGGTACCGAGCAGTACTTC
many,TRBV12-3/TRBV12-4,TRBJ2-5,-,CASSSIGRRFQETQYF,TGTGCCAGCAGTTCCATTGGGCGGAGGTTCCAAGAGACCCAGTACTTC
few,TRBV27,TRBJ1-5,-,CTSSLSSSSNQPQHF,TGTACCAGCAGTTTATCGTCCAGCAGCAATCAGCCCCAGCATTTT
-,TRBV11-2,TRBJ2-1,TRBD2,CVSSSAGGNGNEQFF,TGTGTCAGCAGCTCAGCGGGGGGTAATGGCAATGAGCAGTTCTTC
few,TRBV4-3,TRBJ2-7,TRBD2,CASSQDLLAGNEQYF,TGCGCCAGCAGCCAAGATTTACTAGCGGGAAACGAGCAGTACTTC
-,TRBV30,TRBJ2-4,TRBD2,CAWSASGSQNIQYF,TGTGCCTGGAGTGCTAGCGGGAGTCAGAACATTCAGTACTTC
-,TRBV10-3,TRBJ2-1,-,CAIREGGYEGEQFF,TGTGCCATCAGGGAAGGGGGGTATGAGGGTGAGCAGTTCTTC
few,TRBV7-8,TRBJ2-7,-,CASSLQSVGPYEQYF,TGTGCCAGCAGCTTACAAAGCGTCGGTCCCTACGAGCAGTACTTC
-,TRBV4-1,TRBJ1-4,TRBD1,CTSSQFPTGLTEKLFF,TGCACCAGCAGCCAATTCCCGACAGGGTTGACTGAAAAACTGTTTTTT
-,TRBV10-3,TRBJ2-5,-,CAISATGQETQYF,TGTGCCATCAGTGCTACAGGGCAAGAGACCCAGTACTTC
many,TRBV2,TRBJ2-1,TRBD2,CASSALAGYNEQFF,TGTGCCAGCAGTGCTCTAGCGGGCTACAATGAGCAGTTCTTC
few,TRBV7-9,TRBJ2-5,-,CASSPGPGRETQYF,TGTGCCAGCAGCCCGGGACCCGGGCGAGAGACCCAGTACTTC
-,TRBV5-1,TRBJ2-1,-,CASSLGLDEFF,TGCGCCAGCAGCTTGGGACTAGATGAGTTCTTC
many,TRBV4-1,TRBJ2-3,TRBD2,CASRGSGGGSDTQYF,TGCGCCAGCAGGGGCTCGGGGGGGGGCTCAGATACGCAGTATTTT
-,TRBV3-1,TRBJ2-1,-,CASSQELFGLAKYSEQFF,TGTGCCAGCAGCCAAGAGTTGTTCGGGCTAGCGAAGTACAGTGAGCAGTTCTTC
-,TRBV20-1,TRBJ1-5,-,CSARGPPGRPQHF,TGCAGTGCTAGAGGACCGCCAGGGCGGCCCCAGCATTTT
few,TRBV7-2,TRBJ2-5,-,CASSLVLGLSQETQYF,TGTGCCAGCAGCTTAGTCTTGGGTTTGTCGCAAGAGACCCAGTACTTC
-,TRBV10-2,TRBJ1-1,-,CASRDGAEAFF,TGCGCCAGCAGGGACGGCGCTGAAGCTTTCTTT
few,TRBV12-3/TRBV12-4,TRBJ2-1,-,CASSLVVRYNEQFF,TGTGCCAGCAGTTTAGTTGTACGCTACAATGAGCAGTTCTTC
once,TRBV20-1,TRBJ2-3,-,CSVRGGRRGRTDMQYF,TGCAGTGTTAGAGGGGGCAGGCGGGGGCGAACAGATATGCAGTATTTT
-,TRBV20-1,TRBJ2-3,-,CSANRFTDTQYF,TGCAGTGCTAACAGGTTCACAGATACGCAGTATTTT